This T cell receptor (beta chain) originates from a study of T cells in localized non-small cell lung cancer. The V gene's germline CDR1 is GTSNPN and CDR2 SVGIG (reference sequence). Trimming took 4 bases from V and 2 from J, leaving 15 bases between them. This CDR3 spans 14 amino acids. Libraries were prepared by immunoSEQ multiplex PCR; TCRdb keeps only in-frame clonotypes and omits some of them. Counted here are more than 1,500 clones, roughly 31% occurring once; the ten biggest clones make up around 18%. Specimen: lung tumor tissue, collected before any cancer treatment. The chain joins TRBV30 to TRBJ2-7; tentatively, D is TRBD1 or TRBD2 (6 bases each). This clonotype was sampled from a man aged 35-75 years with stage II lung adenocarcinoma. The chain's CDR3 is CAWTPWGATYEQYF. In DNA, the CDR3 is TGTGCCTGGACCCCCTGGGGGGCCACCTACGAGCAGTACTTC.